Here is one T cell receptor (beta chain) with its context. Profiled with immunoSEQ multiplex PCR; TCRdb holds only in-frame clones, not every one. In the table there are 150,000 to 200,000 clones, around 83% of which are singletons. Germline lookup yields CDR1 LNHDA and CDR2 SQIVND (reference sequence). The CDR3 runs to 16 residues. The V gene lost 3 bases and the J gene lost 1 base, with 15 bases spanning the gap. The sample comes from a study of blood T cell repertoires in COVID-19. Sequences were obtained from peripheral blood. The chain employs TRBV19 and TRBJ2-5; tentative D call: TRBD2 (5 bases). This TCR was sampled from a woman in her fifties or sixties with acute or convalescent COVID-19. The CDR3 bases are TGTGCCAGTAGTATCGCTACCTGGGAGACCCAAGAGACCCAGTACTTC. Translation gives CASSIATWETQETQYF. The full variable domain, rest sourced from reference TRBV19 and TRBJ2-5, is DGGITQSPKYLFRKEGQNVTLSCEQNLNHDAMYWYRQDPGQGLRLIYYSQIVNDFQKGDIAEGYSVSREKKESFPLTVTSAQKNPTAFYLCASSIATWETQETQYFGPGTRLLVL.